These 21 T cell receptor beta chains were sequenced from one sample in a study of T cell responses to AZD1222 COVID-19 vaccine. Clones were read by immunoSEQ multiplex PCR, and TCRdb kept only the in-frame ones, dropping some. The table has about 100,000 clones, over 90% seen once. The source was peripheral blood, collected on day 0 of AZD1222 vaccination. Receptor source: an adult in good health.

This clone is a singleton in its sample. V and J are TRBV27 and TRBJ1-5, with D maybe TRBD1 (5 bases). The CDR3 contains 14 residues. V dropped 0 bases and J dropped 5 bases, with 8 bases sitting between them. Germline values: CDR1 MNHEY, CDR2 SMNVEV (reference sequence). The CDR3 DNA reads TGTGCCAGCAGTTTATCCCAGGGCGATCAGCCCCAGCATTTT. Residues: CASSLSQGDQPQHF.

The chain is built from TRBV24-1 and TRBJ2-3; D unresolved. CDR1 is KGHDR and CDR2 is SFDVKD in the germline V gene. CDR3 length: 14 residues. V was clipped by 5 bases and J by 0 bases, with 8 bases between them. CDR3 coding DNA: TGTGCCACCAGTGGGGTATGGAGCACAGATACGCAGTATTTT. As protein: CATSGVWSTDTQYF.

CDR3: CASSPVGGALNEQFF. CDR3 in DNA: TGCGCCAGCAGCCCGGTGGGGGGCGCGCTAAATGAGCAGTTCTTC. The rearrangement links TRBV5-1 to TRBJ2-1; D could derive from TRBD1 or TRBD2 (6 bases each). Germline assignment: CDR1 SGHRS and CDR2 YFSETQ. The ends were cut back, 4 bases at V and 7 bases at J, with 18 bases in the middle. This CDR3 has 15 residues.

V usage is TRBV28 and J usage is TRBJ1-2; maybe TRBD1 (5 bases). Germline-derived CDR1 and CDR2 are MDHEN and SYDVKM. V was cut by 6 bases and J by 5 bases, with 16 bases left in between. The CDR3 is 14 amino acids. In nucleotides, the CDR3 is TGTGCCAGCAGAACTCTACCGGGGGGGTATGGCTACACCTTC. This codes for CASRTLPGGYGYTF.

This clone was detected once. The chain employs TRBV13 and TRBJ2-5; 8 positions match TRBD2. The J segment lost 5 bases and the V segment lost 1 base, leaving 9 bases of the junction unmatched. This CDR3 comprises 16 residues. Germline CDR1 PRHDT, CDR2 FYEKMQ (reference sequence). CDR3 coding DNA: TGTGCCAGCAGCTTAGTATCTAACGGGAGGGGTGAGACCCAGTACTTC. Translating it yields CASSLVSNGRGETQYF. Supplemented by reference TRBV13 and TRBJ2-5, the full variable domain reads AAGVIQSPRHLIKEKRETATLKCYPIPRHDTVYWYQQGPGQDPQFLISFYEKMQSDKGSIPDRFSAQQFSDYHSELNMSSLELGDSALYFCASSLVSNGRGETQYFGPGTRLLVL.

Here the CDR3 reads CASSISPGLEGYNEQFF. For the CDR3, the DNA is TGTGCCAGTAGTATCAGTCCGGGACTAGAGGGTTACAATGAGCAGTTCTTC. This chain joins TRBV19 and TRBJ2-1; 8 bases are shared with TRBD2. CDR3 length: 17 residues. Losses at the gene ends were 3 bases for V and 4 bases for J; bases not matched to a gene: 11. Germline assignment: CDR1 LNHDA and CDR2 SQIVND (reference sequence).

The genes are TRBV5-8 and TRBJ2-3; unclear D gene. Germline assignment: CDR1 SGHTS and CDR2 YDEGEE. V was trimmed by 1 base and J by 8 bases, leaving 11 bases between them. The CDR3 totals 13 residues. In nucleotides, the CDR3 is TGTGCCAGCAGCTTGTTAGGGTTTGGTACGCAGTATTTT. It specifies CASSLLGFGTQYF.

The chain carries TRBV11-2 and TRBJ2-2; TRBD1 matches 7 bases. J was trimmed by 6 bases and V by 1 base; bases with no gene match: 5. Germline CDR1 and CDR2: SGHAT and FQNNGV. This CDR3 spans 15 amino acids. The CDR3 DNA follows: TGTGCCAGCAGCTTAGTGGGACAGATGGCCGGGGAGCTGTTTTTT. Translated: CASSLVGQMAGELFF. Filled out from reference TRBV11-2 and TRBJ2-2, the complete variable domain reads EAGVAQSPRYKIIEKRQSVAFWCNPISGHATLYWYQQILGQGPKLLIQFQNNGVVDDSQLPKDRFSAERLKGVDSTLKIQPAKLEDSAVYLCASSLVGQMAGELFFGEGSRLTVL.

CDR3 sequence reads: CASSLWTGGISGELFF. The CDR3 region has the DNA TGTGCCAGCAGCCTTTGGACAGGGGGCATATCCGGGGAGCTGTTTTTT. V gene TRBV3-1 (or the pseudogene TRBV3-2) combines with J gene TRBJ2-2, with 11 bases aligning to TRBD1. After removal of 4 bases from V and 6 bases from J, the junction contained 7 bases not matched to a gene. The germline CDR1 and CDR2 sequences are LGHDT and YNNKEL (reference sequence). This CDR3 contains 16 residues.

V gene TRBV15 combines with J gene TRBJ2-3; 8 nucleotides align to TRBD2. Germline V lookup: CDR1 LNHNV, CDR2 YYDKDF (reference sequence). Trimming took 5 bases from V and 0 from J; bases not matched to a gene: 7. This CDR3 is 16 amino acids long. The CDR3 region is CATSSGERESTDTQYF. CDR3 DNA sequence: TGTGCCACCAGCTCGGGGGAGCGGGAGAGCACAGATACGCAGTATTTT.

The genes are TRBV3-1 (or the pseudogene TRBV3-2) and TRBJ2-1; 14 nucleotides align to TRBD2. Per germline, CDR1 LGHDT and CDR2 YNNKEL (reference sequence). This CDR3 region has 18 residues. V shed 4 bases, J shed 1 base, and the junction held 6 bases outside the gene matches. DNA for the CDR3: TGTGCCAGCAGCCGCGGACTAGCGGGGGGAGGGTCCTACAATGAGCAGTTCTTC. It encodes CASSRGLAGGGSYNEQFF.

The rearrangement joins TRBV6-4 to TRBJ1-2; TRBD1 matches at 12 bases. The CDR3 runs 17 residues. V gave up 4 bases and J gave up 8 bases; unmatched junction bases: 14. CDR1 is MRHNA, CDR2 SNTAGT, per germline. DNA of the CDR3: TGTGCCAGCAGTGGACCGGGACAGGGGGCGCCTTCGGCGGGCTACACCTTC. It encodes CASSGPGQGAPSAGYTF.

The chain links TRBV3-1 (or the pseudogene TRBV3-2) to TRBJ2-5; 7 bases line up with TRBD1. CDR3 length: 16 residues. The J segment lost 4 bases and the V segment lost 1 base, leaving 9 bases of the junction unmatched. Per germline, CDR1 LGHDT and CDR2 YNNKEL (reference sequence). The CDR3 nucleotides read TGTGCCAGCAGCCAAGTAACTACAGGGGTCCCAGAGACCCAGTACTTC. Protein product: CASSQVTTGVPETQYF.

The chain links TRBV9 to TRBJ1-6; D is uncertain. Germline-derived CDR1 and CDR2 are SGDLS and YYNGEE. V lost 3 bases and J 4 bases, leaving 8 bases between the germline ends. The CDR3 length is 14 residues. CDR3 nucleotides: TGTGCCAGCAGCGGTATTCTATATAATTCACCCCTCCACTTT. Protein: CASSGILYNSPLHF.

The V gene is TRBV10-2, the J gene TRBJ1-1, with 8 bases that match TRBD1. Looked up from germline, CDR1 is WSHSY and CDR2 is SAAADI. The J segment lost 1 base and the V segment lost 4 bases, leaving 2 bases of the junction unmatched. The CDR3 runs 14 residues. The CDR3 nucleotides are TGCGCCAGCAGTGGAACAGGGGGGAACACTGAAGCTTTCTTT. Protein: CASSGTGGNTEAFF.

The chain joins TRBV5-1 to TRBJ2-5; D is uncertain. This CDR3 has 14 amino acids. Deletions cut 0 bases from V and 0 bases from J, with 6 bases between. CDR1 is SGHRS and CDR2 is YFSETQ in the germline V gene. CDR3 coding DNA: TGCGCCAGCAGCTTGGTAGCTGACCAAGAGACCCAGTACTTC. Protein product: CASSLVADQETQYF. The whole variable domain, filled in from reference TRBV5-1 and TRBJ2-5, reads KAGVTQTPRYLIKTRGQQVTLSCSPISGHRSVSWYQQTPGQGLQFLFEYFSETQRNKGNFPGRFSGRQFSNSRSEMNVSTLELGDSALYLCASSLVADQETQYFGPGTRLLVL.

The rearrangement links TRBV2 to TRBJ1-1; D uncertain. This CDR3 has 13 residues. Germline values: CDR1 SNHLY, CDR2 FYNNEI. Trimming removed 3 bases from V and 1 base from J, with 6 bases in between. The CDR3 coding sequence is TGTGCCAGCAGTGATAGCACGAACACTGAAGCTTTCTTT. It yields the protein CASSDSTNTEAFF.

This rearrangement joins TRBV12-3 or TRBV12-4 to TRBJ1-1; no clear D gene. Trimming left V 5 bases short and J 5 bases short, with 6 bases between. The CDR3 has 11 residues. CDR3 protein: CASSLRTEAFF. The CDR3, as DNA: TGTGCCAGCAGTCTAAGAACTGAAGCTTTCTTT.

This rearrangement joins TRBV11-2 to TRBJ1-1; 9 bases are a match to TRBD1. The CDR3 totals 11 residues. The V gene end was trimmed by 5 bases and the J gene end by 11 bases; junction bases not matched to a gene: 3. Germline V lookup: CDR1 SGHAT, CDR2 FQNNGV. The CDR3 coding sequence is TGTGCCAGCAGCCGGGACAGGGCGGCTTTCTTT. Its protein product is CASSRDRAAFF.

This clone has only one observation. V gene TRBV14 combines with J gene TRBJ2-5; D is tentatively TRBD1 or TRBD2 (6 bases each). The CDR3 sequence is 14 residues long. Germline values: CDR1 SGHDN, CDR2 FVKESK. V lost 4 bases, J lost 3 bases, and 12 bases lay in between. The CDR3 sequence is CASSPLRGEETQYF. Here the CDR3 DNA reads TGTGCCAGCAGCCCCCTTAGGGGGGAAGAGACCCAGTACTTC.

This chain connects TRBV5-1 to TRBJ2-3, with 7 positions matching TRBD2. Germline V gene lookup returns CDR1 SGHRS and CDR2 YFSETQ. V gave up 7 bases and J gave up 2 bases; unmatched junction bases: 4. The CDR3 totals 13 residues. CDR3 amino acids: CASQAGNTDTQYF. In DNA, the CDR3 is TGCGCCAGCCAAGCGGGGAACACAGATACGCAGTATTTT. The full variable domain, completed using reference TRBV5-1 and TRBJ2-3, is KAGVTQTPRYLIKTRGQQVTLSCSPISGHRSVSWYQQTPGQGLQFLFEYFSETQRNKGNFPGRFSGRQFSNSRSEMNVSTLELGDSALYLCASQAGNTDTQYFGPGTRLTVL.